In its sample, the clone carrying this T cell receptor (beta chain) was seen a few times. This sample stems from a study of T cell changes during pregnancy in multiple sclerosis. Some clones are missing from TCRdb's copy, which holds only in-frame ones; the method was immunoSEQ multiplex PCR. Of about 42,000 clones detected, more than 85% appear once; the ten largest clones hold approximately 2%. This sample comprised CD4+ T cells from peripheral blood mononuclear cells, obtained after pregnancy. This TCR was sampled from a female donor in good health, enrolled as a control in a pregnancy study.

CDR3 amino acids: CASSTDRAGYTF. The CDR3 region has the DNA TGTGCCAGCAGCACGGACAGGGCTGGCTACACCTTC. The chain has TRBV11-2 and TRBJ1-2, with 8 bases fitting TRBD1. The trim removed 5 bases at V and 7 bases at J, leaving 3 bases unmatched. In germline, CDR1 is SGHAT, CDR2 FQNNGV. This CDR3 has 12 amino acids.